This entry features one T cell receptor beta chain sequence. Researchers ran the PCR with 60 Vbeta and 13 Jbeta primers. Sequenced by immunoSEQ multiplex PCR; TCRdb stores in-frame clones only, minus some. The table lists 150,000 to 200,000 clones, roughly four fifths of them singletons. These data are taken from a study of cytomegalovirus exposure and HLA in healthy donors. With 6 bases removed from V and 7 bases from J, the gap between germline ends came to 6 bases. Germline CDR1 MDHEN, CDR2 SYDVKM. This CDR3 is 11 amino acids long. The specimen was PBMCs. This chain uses TRBV28 with TRBJ2-2, with D hard to call. The receptor comes from a female donor in good health and CMV-seronegative. The CDR3 DNA sequence: TGTGCCAGCAGGGAGAACGGGGAGCTGTTTTTT. This sequence encodes CASRENGELFF.